Reported below is one T cell receptor beta chain. This record comes from a study of T cell responses to AZD1222 COVID-19 vaccine. The table came from immunoSEQ multiplex PCR; TCRdb's copy has only in-frame clones and leaves some out. The repertoire holds roughly 150,000 clones, with around nine tenths as singletons. Between the trimmed V and J ends, which lost 6 bases and 0 bases, there was a span of 15 bases. Germline CDR1 and CDR2: MDHEN and SYDVKM. CDR3 length: 15 residues. The V and J genes are TRBV28 and TRBJ2-7; D might be TRBD1 or TRBD2, each matching 5 bases. Here the sequenced sample was peripheral blood, taken on day 0 of AZD1222 vaccination. The clonotype originates from an adult in good health. The CDR3 nucleotides read TGTGCCAGCAGGCCCGGGACGGTGAGCTCCTACGAGCAGTACTTC. It specifies CASRPGTVSSYEQYF.